This T cell receptor beta chain was sequenced for a study of regulatory T cells in long-lasting Graves disease. Time point: newly diagnosed GD, antithyroid drugs for less than 3 months. PBMC-extracted RNA yielded the TCR library. Arm-PCR with iRepertoire HTBI primers amplified the CDR3 regions for these TCR beta libraries. Authors' methods: Identification of gene segments yielded around 64 TRBV and about 14 TRBJ across samples. TCRdb used MiXCR to reprocess the multiplex PCR reads, holding one entry per CDR3 protein. The V and J calls were determined by TCRdb, not by the authors. The data hold about 530,000 distinct CDR3 sequences, with 15% to 20% observed a single time. This clonotype has at least ten counts. V gave up 4 bases and J gave up 7 bases; unmatched junction bases: 7. Germline CDR1 is SGHTS and CDR2 is YDEGEE. The length of the CDR3 is 13 residues. The same sample was also used in a study of T cells in Graves' hyperthyroidism and ophthalmopathy. That source reports: Investigators excluded patients with uncontrolled infection, other autoimmune disease, pregnancy or lactation.

The chain links TRBV5-8 to TRBJ2-7; 8 nucleotides agree with TRBD1. The receptor's source is a woman between 40 and 65 years old with Graves disease. This sample comprised peripheral blood mononuclear cells (PBMCs), obtained at new diagnosis, from a patient treated with antithyroid drugs. The chain's CDR3 is CASSRTGTGEQYF. In nucleotides, the CDR3 is TGTGCCAGCAGCAGGACAGGGACGGGGGAGCAGTACTTC.